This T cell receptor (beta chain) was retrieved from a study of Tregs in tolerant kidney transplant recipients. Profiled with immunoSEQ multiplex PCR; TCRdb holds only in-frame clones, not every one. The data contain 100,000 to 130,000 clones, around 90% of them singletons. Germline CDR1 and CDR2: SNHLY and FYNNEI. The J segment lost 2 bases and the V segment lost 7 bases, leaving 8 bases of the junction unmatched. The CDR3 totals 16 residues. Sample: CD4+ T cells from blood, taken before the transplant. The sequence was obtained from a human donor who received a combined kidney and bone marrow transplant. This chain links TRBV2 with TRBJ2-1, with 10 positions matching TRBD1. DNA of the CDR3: TGTGCCAGCACTATGAGACAGGGGGCCGCCTACAATGAGCAGTTCTTC. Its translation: CASTMRQGAAYNEQFF.